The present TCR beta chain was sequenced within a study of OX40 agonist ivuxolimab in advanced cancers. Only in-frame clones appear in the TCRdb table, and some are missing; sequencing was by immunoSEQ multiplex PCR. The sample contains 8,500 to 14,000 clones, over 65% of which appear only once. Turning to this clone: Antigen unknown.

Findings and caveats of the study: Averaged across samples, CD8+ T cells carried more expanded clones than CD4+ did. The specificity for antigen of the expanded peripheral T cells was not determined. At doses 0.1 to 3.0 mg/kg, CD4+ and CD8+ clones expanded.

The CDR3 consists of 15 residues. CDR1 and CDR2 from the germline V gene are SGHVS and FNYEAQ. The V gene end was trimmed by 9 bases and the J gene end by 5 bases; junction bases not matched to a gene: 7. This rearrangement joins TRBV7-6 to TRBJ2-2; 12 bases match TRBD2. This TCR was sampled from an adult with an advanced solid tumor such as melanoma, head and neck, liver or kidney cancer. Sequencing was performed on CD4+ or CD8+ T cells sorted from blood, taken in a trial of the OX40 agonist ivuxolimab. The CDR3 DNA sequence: TGTGCCAGTTCTAGCGGGGGGGCTATGACCGGGGAGCTGTTTTTT. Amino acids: CASSSGGAMTGELFF.